A selection of T cell receptor beta chains follows, all from one sample in a study of lymphopenia after photon versus proton radiotherapy. Here immunoSEQ multiplex PCR was the method, and the copy in TCRdb shows in-frame clones only, minus some. The sample includes approximately 29,000 clones, over 70% of them seen just once. This material consisted of peripheral blood, taken from a patient treated with proton-based radiotherapy. The source is a woman in her 70s with pancreatic cancer. The CDR3 runs from the conserved cysteine through the conserved F or W. Fields, in order: D gene, J gene, CDR3 length, V gene, clone size, CDR3 protein, CDR3 DNA. The D gene is left open where the match is weak. The size of a clone is reported for some rows only, either as once, few or many, or as a class for expanded clones.

>.|TRBJ1-1|15|TRBV10-3|.
CAINAQQDIWTEAFF
TGTGCCATCAATGCTCAACAGGATATCTGGACTGAAGCTTTCTTT
>.|TRBJ2-5|13|TRBV30|.
CAWVQGPQGAQYF
TGTGCCTGGGTACAGGGCCCTCAAGGGGCCCAGTACTTC
>.|TRBJ2-2|14|TRBV9|.
CASSVVGGTGELFF
TGTGCCAGCAGCGTAGTAGGAGGTACCGGGGAGCTGTTTTTT
>.|TRBJ2-7|15|TRBV6-1|.
CASFLQGPRIYEQYF
TGTGCCAGCTTTCTACAGGGTCCTAGAATCTACGAGCAGTACTTC
>.|TRBJ2-7|15|TRBV7-2|.
CASSLPVSRLYEQYF
TGTGCCAGCAGCTTACCGGTATCCCGACTCTACGAGCAGTACTTC
>TRBD2|TRBJ2-5|18|TRBV2|.
CASSSYSPGLAEQETQYF
TGTGCCAGCAGCAGCTATTCTCCGGGACTAGCGGAACAAGAGACCCAGTACTTC
>.|TRBJ2-5|15|TRBV7-2|.
CASSLAAQPAETQYF
TGTGCCAGCAGCTTAGCCGCGCAGCCGGCAGAGACCCAGTACTTC
>.|TRBJ1-2|15|TRBV6-1|.
CASSSAPSWAYGYTF
TGTGCCAGCAGTTCCGCCCCATCGTGGGCCTATGGCTACACCTTC
>.|TRBJ2-7|13|TRBV2|once
CASSVVTTYEQYF
TGTGCCAGCAGTGTTGTGACTACCTACGAGCAGTACTTC
>.|TRBJ1-2|14|TRBV7-2|.
CASSLSSGDSGYTF
TGTGCCAGCAGCTTATCGTCCGGGGATAGTGGCTACACCTTC
>.|TRBJ2-3|14|TRBV5-1|.
CASSFTPNTDTQYF
TGCGCCAGCAGCTTCACACCTAACACAGATACGCAGTATTTT
>.|TRBJ1-4|15|TRBV7-2|once
CASSFRRRDGEKLFF
TGTGCCAGCAGCTTTCGGCGCAGGGATGGGGAAAAACTGTTTTTT
>.|TRBJ2-2|15|TRBV9|.
CASSGPGRGPGELFF
TGTGCCAGCAGCGGCCCTGGAAGGGGCCCCGGGGAGCTGTTTTTT
>.|TRBJ2-6|14|TRBV19|.
CASREGYGANVLTF
TGTGCCAGTAGGGAGGGGTACGGGGCCAACGTCCTGACTTTC
>TRBD1|TRBJ2-5|14|TRBV30|.
CAWSVTRDRETQYF
TGTGCCTGGAGTGTAACCAGGGACAGAGAGACCCAGTACTTC
>.|TRBJ1-5|15|TRBV6-1|once
CASSELGPREQPQHF
TGTGCCAGCAGTGAACTGGGACCTCGGGAACAGCCCCAGCATTTT
>.|TRBJ1-2|14|TRBV21-1|.
CASPRTGSNYGYTF
TGTGCCAGTCCGAGGACAGGGAGTAACTATGGCTACACCTTC
>.|TRBJ1-2|14|TRBV7-6|.
CASSLTTEADGYTF
TGTGCCAGCAGCTTAACGACGGAGGCGGATGGCTACACCTTC
>TRBD2|TRBJ2-7|16|TRBV7-2|once
CASSLGTSGLSYEQYF
TGTGCCAGCAGCTTAGGGACTAGCGGGCTAAGTTACGAGCAGTACTTC
>.|TRBJ2-6|17|TRBV7-7|.
CASSITSPQSRANVLTF
TGTGCCAGCAGCATAACTTCGCCACAAAGTCGGGCCAACGTCCTGACTTTT
>.|TRBJ1-4|18|TRBV6-1|.
CASSEPRGGAIKNEKLFF
TGTGCCAGCAGTGAACCCCGGGGGGGGGCGATTAAAAATGAAAAACTGTTTTTT
>.|TRBJ2-3|12|TRBV5-1|.
CASGYLTDTQYF
TGCGCCAGCGGCTATTTAACAGATACGCAGTATTTT
>.|TRBJ1-2|13|TRBV5-1|.
CASSLDQGTSYTF
TGCGCCAGCAGCTTGGATCAGGGTACCAGCTACACCTTC
>.|TRBJ2-3|15|TRBV7-2|.
CASSFGDGSTDTQYF
TGTGCCAGCAGCTTTGGGGACGGCAGCACAGATACGCAGTATTTT
>TRBD1|TRBJ2-2|15|TRBV5-4|.
CASSLRQGYTGELFF
TGTGCCAGCAGCTTGCGACAGGGTTACACCGGGGAGCTGTTTTTT
>.|TRBJ1-1|12|TRBV2|.
CASGLGLAEAFF
TGTGCCAGCGGGCTTGGCCTCGCTGAAGCTTTCTTT
>.|TRBJ2-7|13|TRBV19|.
CASSISGAYEQYF
TGTGCCAGTAGTATAAGTGGGGCCTACGAGCAGTACTTC
>TRBD2|TRBJ2-7|14|TRBV28|.
CASRLAGDRYEQYF
TGTGCCAGCAGATTAGCGGGAGATCGCTACGAGCAGTACTTC
>.|TRBJ2-3|17|TRBV10-3|.
CASSPERLIVSTDTQYF
TGTGCCAGCAGTCCCGAACGGCTAATCGTCAGCACAGATACGCAGTATTTT
>.|TRBJ1-2|15|TRBV18|.
CASSLRDSSEYGYTF
TGTGCCAGCTCACTTCGAGACTCGAGCGAATATGGCTACACCTTC
>.|TRBJ2-3|12|TRBV27|.
CASSFGRDTQYF
TGTGCCAGCAGTTTCGGACGAGATACGCAGTATTTT
>.|TRBJ2-1|18|TRBV5-1|.
CASSPPPLLEGRYNEQFF
TGCGCCAGCAGCCCCCCCCCTCTTTTGGAAGGAAGGTACAATGAGCAGTTCTTC
>TRBD1|TRBJ2-7|15|TRBV2|.
CASSERDRVTYEQYF
TGTGCCAGCAGTGAACGGGACAGGGTGACCTACGAGCAGTACTTC
>.|TRBJ2-1|15|TRBV6-5|.
CASSPTRLNGDEQFF
TGTGCCAGCAGTCCAACTCGACTCAACGGGGATGAGCAGTTCTTC
>.|TRBJ2-2|16|TRBV6-6|.
CASSYSTLGGSGELFF
TGTGCCAGCAGTTACTCGACACTTGGGGGGTCCGGGGAGCTGTTTTTT
>.|TRBJ1-2|12|TRBV28|.
CASSFLVYGYTF
TGTGCCAGCAGTTTTCTCGTATATGGCTACACCTTC
>.|TRBJ2-4|14|TRBV7-2|.
CASSLEQTKNIQYF
TGTGCCAGCAGCTTAGAACAGACCAAAAACATTCAGTACTTC
>TRBD1|TRBJ1-1|14|TRBV10-3|.
CASMTGESNTEAFF
TGTGCCTCAATGACAGGGGAGAGTAACACTGAAGCTTTCTTT
>.|TRBJ1-3|13|TRBV30|.
CAWTSDSGNTIYF
TGTGCCTGGACCTCGGACTCTGGAAACACCATATATTTT
>TRBD2|TRBJ2-1|16|TRBV5-1|.
CASSLTEVSGSNEQFF
TGCGCCAGCAGCTTGACGGAAGTTAGCGGGAGCAATGAGCAGTTCTTC
>.|TRBJ1-3|15|TRBV28|.
CASSPQDFSGNTIYF
TGTGCCAGCAGTCCACAGGATTTCTCTGGAAACACCATATATTTT
>.|TRBJ2-5|15|TRBV28|.
CASSFYSGAGETQYF
TGTGCCAGCAGTTTCTATTCAGGGGCGGGGGAGACCCAGTACTTC